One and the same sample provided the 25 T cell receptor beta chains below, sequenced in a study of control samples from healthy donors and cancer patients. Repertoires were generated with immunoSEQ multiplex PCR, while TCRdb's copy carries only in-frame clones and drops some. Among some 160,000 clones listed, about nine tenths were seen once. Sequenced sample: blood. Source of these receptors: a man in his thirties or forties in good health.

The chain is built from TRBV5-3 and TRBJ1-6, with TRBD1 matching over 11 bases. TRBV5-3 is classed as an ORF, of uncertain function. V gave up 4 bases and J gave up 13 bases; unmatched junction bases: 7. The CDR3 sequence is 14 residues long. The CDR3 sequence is CARSITGTGGPLHF. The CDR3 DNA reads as TGTGCCAGAAGCATTACCGGGACAGGGGGGCCCCTCCACTTT.

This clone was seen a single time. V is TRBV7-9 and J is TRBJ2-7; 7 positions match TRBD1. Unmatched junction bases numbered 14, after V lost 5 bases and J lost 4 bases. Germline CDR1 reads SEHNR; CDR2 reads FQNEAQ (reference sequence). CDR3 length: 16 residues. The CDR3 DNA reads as TGTGCCAGCAGCCCAACATTGACAGGGACGTTATACGAGCAGTACTTC. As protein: CASSPTLTGTLYEQYF.

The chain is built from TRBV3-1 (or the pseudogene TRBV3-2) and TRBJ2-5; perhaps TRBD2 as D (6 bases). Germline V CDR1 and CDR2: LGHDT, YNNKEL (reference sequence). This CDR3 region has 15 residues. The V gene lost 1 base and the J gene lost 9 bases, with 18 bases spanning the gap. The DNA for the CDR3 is TGTGCCAGCAGCCAAGTTATTAGCGGTCACACGGCCCAGTACTTC. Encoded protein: CASSQVISGHTAQYF.

In nucleotides, the CDR3 is TGTGCCAGTAGTATAGTACAGGGCATCGACTACGAGCAGTACTTC. It encodes CASSIVQGIDYEQYF. V and J are TRBV19 and TRBJ2-7; weak D call: TRBD1 (6 bases). The V end lost 1 base, the J end lost 3 bases, and 13 bases lay between the germline ends. CDR1 is LNHDA and CDR2 is SQIVND in the germline V gene (reference sequence). The CDR3 is 15 residues long.

As DNA, the CDR3 is TGTGCCAGCAGTTTGTATTACACTGAAGCTTTCTTT. As protein: CASSLYYTEAFF. The V call is TRBV12-3 or TRBV12-4, the J call TRBJ1-1, with D hard to call. The germline V and J ends were trimmed by 3 bases and 3 bases, with 5 bases remaining between them. CDR3 length equals 12 residues.

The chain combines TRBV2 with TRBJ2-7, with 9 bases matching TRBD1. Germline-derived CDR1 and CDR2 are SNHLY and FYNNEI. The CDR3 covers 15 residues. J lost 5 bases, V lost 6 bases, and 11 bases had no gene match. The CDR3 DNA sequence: TGTGCCAGCAGGGGGACAGGGAAAGGTACGGACGAGCAGTACTTC. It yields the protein CASRGTGKGTDEQYF. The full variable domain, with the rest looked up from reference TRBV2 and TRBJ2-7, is EPEVTQTPSHQVTQMGQEVILRCVPISNHLYFYWYRQILGQKVEFLVSFYNNEISEKSEIFDDQFSVERPDGSNFTLKIRSTKLEDSAMYFCASRGTGKGTDEQYFGPGTRLTVT.

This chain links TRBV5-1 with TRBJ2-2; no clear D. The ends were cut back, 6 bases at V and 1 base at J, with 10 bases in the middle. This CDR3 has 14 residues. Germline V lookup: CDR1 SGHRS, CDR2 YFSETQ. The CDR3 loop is CASNVEGNTGELFF. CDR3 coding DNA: TGCGCCAGCAATGTGGAAGGGAACACCGGGGAGCTGTTTTTT.

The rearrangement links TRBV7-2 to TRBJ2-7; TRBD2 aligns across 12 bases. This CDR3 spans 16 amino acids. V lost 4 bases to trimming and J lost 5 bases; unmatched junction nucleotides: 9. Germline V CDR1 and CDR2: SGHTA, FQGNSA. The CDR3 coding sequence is TGTGCCAGCAGCTCCCCTAGCGGGAGGGTGGGAGACGAGCAGTACTTC. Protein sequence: CASSSPSGRVGDEQYF.

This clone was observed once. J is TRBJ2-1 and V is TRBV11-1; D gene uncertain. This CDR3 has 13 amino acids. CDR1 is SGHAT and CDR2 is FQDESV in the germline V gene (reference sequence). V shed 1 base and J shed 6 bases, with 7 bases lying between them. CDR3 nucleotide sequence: TGTGCCAGCAGCTTAGTGACAATCAATGAGCAGTTCTTC. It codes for CASSLVTINEQFF. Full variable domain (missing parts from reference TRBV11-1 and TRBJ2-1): EAEVAQSPRYKITEKSQAVAFWCDPISGHATLYWYRQILGQGPELLVQFQDESVVDDSQLPKDRFSAERLKGVDSTLKIQPAELGDSAMYLCASSLVTINEQFFGPGTRLTVL.

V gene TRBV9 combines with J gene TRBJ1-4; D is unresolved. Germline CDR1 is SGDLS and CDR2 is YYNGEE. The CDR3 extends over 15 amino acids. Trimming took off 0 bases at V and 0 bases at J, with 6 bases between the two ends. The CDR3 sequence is CASSVGRATNEKLFF. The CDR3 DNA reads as TGTGCCAGCAGCGTAGGCCGAGCAACTAATGAAAAACTGTTTTTT.

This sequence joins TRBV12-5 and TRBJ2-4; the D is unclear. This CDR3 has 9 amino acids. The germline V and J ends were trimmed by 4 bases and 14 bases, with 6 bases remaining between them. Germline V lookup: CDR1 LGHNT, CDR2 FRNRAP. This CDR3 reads CASGYRKYF. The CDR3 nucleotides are TGTGCTAGTGGTTACCGTAAGTACTTC.

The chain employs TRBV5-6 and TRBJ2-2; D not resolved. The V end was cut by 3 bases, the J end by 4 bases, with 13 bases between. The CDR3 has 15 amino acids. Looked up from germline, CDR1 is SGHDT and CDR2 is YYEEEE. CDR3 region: CASSSYATRTGELFF. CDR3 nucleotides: TGTGCCAGCAGCTCTTACGCGACCCGCACCGGGGAGCTGTTTTTT.

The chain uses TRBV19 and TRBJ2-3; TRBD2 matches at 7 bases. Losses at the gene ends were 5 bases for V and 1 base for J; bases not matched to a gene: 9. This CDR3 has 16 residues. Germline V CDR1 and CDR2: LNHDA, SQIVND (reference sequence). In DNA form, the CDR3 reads TGTGCCAGTAGTCGCGAATCGCTAGCGGGCACAGATACGCAGTATTTT. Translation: CASSRESLAGTDTQYF.

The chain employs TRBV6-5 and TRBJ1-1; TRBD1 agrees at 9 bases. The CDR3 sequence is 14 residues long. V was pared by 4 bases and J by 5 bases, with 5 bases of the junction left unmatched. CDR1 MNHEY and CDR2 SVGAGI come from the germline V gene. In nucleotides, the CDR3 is TGTGCCAGCAGTTCCGGGACAGGGTGGACTGAAGCTTTCTTT. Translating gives CASSSGTGWTEAFF.

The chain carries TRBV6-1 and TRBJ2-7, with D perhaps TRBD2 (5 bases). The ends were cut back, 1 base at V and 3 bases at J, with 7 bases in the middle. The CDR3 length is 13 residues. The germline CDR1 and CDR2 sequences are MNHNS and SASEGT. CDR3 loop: CASSEEDFYEQYF. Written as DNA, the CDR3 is TGTGCCAGCAGTGAAGAGGACTTCTACGAGCAGTACTTC.

The CDR3 nucleotides read TGTGCCACCAAGGGCAGTAGCGGGAGTTCCGAGCAGTACTTC. The encoded protein is CATKGSSGSSEQYF. V usage is TRBV2 and J usage is TRBJ2-7, with 9 bases fitting TRBD2. The CDR3 extends over 14 amino acids. V lost 10 bases, J lost 6 bases, and 13 bases stayed unmatched. CDR1 and CDR2 (germline): SNHLY, FYNNEI.

The CDR3 DNA sequence: TGTGCCAGCAGCTTAGCGGGCGGGAGGACCCAGTACTTC. It specifies CASSLAGGRTQYF. The chain combines TRBV7-9 with TRBJ2-5, with TRBD2 identical over 7 bases. The CDR3 consists of 13 residues. Germline-derived CDR1 and CDR2 are SEHNR and FQNEAQ (reference sequence). V was clipped by 0 bases and J by 7 bases; unmatched bases: 2.

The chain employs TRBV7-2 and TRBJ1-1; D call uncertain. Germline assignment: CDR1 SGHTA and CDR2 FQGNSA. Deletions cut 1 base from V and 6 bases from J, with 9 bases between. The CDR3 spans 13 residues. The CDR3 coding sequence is TGTGCCAGCAGCTTAGGTCTCCTCCCTGAAGCTTTCTTT. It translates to CASSLGLLPEAFF. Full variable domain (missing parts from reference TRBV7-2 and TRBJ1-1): GAGVSQSPSNKVTEKGKDVELRCDPISGHTALYWYRQSLGQGLEFLIYFQGNSAPDKSGLPSDRFSAERTGGSVSTLTIQRTQQEDSAVYLCASSLGLLPEAFFGQGTRLTVV.

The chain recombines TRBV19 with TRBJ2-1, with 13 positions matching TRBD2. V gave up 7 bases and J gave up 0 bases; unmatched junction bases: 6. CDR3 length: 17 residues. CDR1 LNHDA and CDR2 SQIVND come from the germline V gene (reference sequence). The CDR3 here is CASKELAGGSSYNEQFF. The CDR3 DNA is TGTGCCAGTAAGGAACTAGCGGGGGGGAGCTCCTACAATGAGCAGTTCTTC. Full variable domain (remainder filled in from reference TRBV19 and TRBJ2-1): DGGITQSPKYLFRKEGQNVTLSCEQNLNHDAMYWYRQDPGQGLRLIYYSQIVNDFQKGDIAEGYSVSREKKESFPLTVTSAQKNPTAFYLCASKELAGGSSYNEQFFGPGTRLTVL.

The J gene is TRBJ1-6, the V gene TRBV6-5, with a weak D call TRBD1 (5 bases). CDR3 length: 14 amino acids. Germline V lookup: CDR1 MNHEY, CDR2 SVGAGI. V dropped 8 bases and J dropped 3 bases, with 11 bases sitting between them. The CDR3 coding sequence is TGTGCCAGCGGAGGGACGGTCTATAATTCACCCCTCCACTTT. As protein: CASGGTVYNSPLHF.

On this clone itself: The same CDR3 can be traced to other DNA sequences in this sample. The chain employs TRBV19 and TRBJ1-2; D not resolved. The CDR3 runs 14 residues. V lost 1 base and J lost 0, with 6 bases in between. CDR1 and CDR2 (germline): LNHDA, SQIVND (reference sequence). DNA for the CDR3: TGTGCCAGTAGTATAGTATCAGCTAACTATGGCTACACCTTC. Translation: CASSIVSANYGYTF.

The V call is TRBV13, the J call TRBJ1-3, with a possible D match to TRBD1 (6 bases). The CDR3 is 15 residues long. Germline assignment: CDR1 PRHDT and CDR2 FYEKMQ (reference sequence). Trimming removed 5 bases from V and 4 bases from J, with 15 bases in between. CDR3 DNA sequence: TGTGCCAGCAGCCTTCAGGGGAAGAGGGGAAACACCATATATTTT. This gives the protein CASSLQGKRGNTIYF.

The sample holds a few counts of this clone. CDR3 DNA: TGTGCCAGCAGCCAAGAGATCGGTTCCCTGATCTCCTACGAGCAGTACTTC. Protein product: CASSQEIGSLISYEQYF. This chain joins TRBV3-1 (or the pseudogene TRBV3-2) and TRBJ2-7; D is ambiguous. Per the germline V gene, CDR1 is LGHDT and CDR2 is YNNKEL (reference sequence). The CDR3 sequence is 17 residues long. The V gene lost 0 bases and the J gene lost 0 bases, with 15 bases spanning the gap.

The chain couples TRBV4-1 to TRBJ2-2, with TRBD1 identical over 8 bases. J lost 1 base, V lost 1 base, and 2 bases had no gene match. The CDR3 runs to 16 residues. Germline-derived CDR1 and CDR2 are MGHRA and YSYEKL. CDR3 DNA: TGCGCCAGCAGCCAAGCTGGGACAGGGAACACCGGGGAGCTGTTTTTT. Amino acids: CASSQAGTGNTGELFF.

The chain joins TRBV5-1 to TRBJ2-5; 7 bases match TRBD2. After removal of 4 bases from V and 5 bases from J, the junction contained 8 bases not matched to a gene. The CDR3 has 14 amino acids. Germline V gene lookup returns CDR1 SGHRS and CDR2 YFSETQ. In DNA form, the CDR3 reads TGCGCCAGCAGCCCCGGTTGGGGGGGTGAGACCCAGTACTTC. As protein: CASSPGWGGETQYF.